The 21 T cell receptor beta chains below come from one sample, sequenced in a study of cytomegalovirus exposure and HLA in healthy donors. PCR involved 60 Vbeta and 13 Jbeta primers. Clones were sequenced by immunoSEQ multiplex PCR, and TCRdb holds only the in-frame ones, with some missing. This table holds around 200,000 clones. The source material was PBMCs. These receptors originate from a woman under 30 in good health and CMV-seropositive.

The J gene is TRBJ2-7, the V gene TRBV11-3, with 7 nucleotides matching TRBD1. Trimming took 5 bases from V and 3 from J; bases not matched to a gene: 13. The CDR3 runs to 16 residues. Germline values: CDR1 SGHNT, CDR2 YENEEA. This chain's CDR3 is CASSQRQGLGNYEQYF. CDR3 DNA sequence: TGTGCCAGCAGCCAAAGACAGGGCCTAGGGAACTACGAGCAGTACTTC.

The rearrangement joins TRBV5-5 to TRBJ2-1, with TRBD2 matching over 11 bases. The germline CDR1 and CDR2 sequences are SGHKS and YYEKEE (reference sequence). The CDR3 is 15 residues long. The trim removed 4 bases at V and 1 base at J, leaving 1 base unmatched. The CDR3 is CASSRTSGSYNEQFF. As DNA, the CDR3 is TGTGCCAGCAGCCGGACTAGCGGGTCCTACAATGAGCAGTTCTTC.

The chain employs TRBV27 and TRBJ2-5; 10 bases match TRBD1. The end of the DNA fits TRBJ2-7 better, so the J call may be wrong. There are 15 residues in the CDR3. The germline gives CDR1 MNHEY, CDR2 SMNVEV (reference sequence). The CDR3 nucleotides read TGTGCCAGCAGTTCAGCCGGGACAGGGGCCTACGAGCAGTACTTC. Amino acid sequence: CASSSAGTGAYEQYF.

The chain carries TRBV6-1 and TRBJ1-2, with TRBD1 identical over 9 bases. The CDR3 sequence is 15 residues long. Germline V gene lookup returns CDR1 MNHNS and CDR2 SASEGT. V gave up 6 bases and J gave up 5 bases; unmatched junction bases: 10. CDR3 sequence (DNA): TGTGCCAGCAGACAAACTTTCGGGACAGGGTATGGCTACACCTTC. It translates to CASRQTFGTGYGYTF.

V gene TRBV6-1 combines with J gene TRBJ2-5; maybe TRBD2 (6 bases). V lost 10 bases and J 5 bases, leaving 17 bases between the germline ends. Per the germline V gene, CDR1 is MNHNS and CDR2 is SASEGT. The CDR3 loop spans 13 amino acids. CDR3 sequence reads: CAITSQLAETQYF. CDR3 nucleotide sequence: TGTGCCATTACCTCCCAACTAGCCGAGACCCAGTACTTC.

This sequence joins TRBV7-2 and TRBJ2-7, with a possible D match to TRBD1 (5 bases). The CDR3 totals 14 residues. Germline values: CDR1 SGHTA, CDR2 FQGNSA. The germline V and J ends were trimmed by 2 bases and 7 bases, with 15 bases remaining between them. CDR3 loop: CASSLKGARVEQYF. The DNA of the CDR3 is TGTGCCAGCAGCTTAAAAGGGGCCCGAGTTGAGCAGTACTTC.

This chain uses TRBV7-2 with TRBJ1-2; TRBD1 aligns across 9 bases. The V segment lost 1 base and the J segment 0 bases; nucleotides outside the gene matches: 6. CDR1 is SGHTA and CDR2 is FQGNSA in the germline V gene. The CDR3 contains 17 residues. DNA of the CDR3: TGTGCCAGCAGCTTAGTGCCGGGGACAGGGACTAACTATGGCTACACCTTC. Protein: CASSLVPGTGTNYGYTF.

The chain uses TRBV30 and TRBJ1-1; maybe TRBD1 (6 bases). Germline CDR1 is GTSNPN and CDR2 is SVGIG (reference sequence). The CDR3 sequence is 12 residues long. V dropped 1 base and J dropped 8 bases, with 11 bases sitting between them. DNA of the CDR3: TGTGCCTGGAGTGATCCGGGACACGAAGCTTTCTTT. Residues: CAWSDPGHEAFF.

The gene calls are TRBV6-5 and TRBJ2-5; D might be TRBD2 (6 bases). Trimming shortened V by 0 bases and J by 7 bases, and 12 bases separated the two germline ends. The germline CDR1 and CDR2 sequences are MNHEY and SVGAGI. This CDR3 is built from 14 residues. This chain's CDR3 is CASSYSSLARTQYF. The DNA for the CDR3 is TGTGCCAGCAGTTACTCGAGTCTAGCGAGGACCCAGTACTTC.

The chain has TRBV19 and TRBJ2-2, with a weak D call TRBD1 (6 bases). Germline V gene lookup returns CDR1 LNHDA and CDR2 SQIVND (reference sequence). This CDR3 is built from 15 residues. Trimming removed 5 bases at V and 0 bases at J, with 10 bases between. Here the CDR3 DNA reads TGTGCCAGTAGTTTGACAGGCGCGAACACCGGGGAGCTGTTTTTT. Amino acid sequence: CASSLTGANTGELFF.

For this clone: Its ends do not fully match the called genes, so a read error is possible. V is TRBV2 and J is TRBJ1-1, with 7 bases aligning to TRBD1. CDR3 length equals 13 residues. CDR1 SNHLY and CDR2 FYNNEI come from the germline V gene. CDR3 loop: CVSKGQLNTEAFF. For the CDR3, the DNA is TGTGTCAGCAAGGGACAGTTGAACACTGAAGCTTTCTTT.

The V call is TRBV27, the J call TRBJ1-4, with TRBD1 matching 8 bases. The CDR3 is made up of 14 amino acids. After removal of 5 bases from V and 8 bases from J, the junction contained 7 bases not matched to a gene. CDR1 MNHEY and CDR2 SMNVEV come from the germline V gene (reference sequence). The CDR3 DNA follows: TGTGCCAGCAGTCTCCAGGGGGCGGGGGAAAAACTGTTTTTT. It encodes CASSLQGAGEKLFF.

This rearrangement joins TRBV18 to TRBJ1-1; unclear D gene. V dropped 3 bases and J dropped 5 bases, with 10 bases sitting between them. The CDR3 contains 13 residues. From germline, CDR1 is KGHSH and CDR2 LQKENI. In nucleotides, the CDR3 is TGTGCCAGCTCACCGAGACTCCTTACTGAAGCTTTCTTT. Translation gives CASSPRLLTEAFF.

Turning to this clone: At the DNA level, this CDR3 is encoded by other sequences in the same sample as well. This chain links TRBV6-6 with TRBJ1-1; D is unresolved. The germline V gene encodes CDR1 MNHNY and CDR2 SVGAGI (reference sequence). V shed 6 bases and J shed 1 base, with 12 bases lying between them. The CDR3 runs to 14 residues. This CDR3 reads CASRQQPGNTEAFF. The DNA for the CDR3 is TGTGCCAGCAGACAACAACCAGGGAACACTGAAGCTTTCTTT.

The J gene is TRBJ2-7, the V gene TRBV6-1; 10 nucleotides match TRBD1. V lost 3 bases to trimming and J lost 0 bases; unmatched junction nucleotides: 5. CDR1 is MNHNS and CDR2 is SASEGT in the germline V gene. The CDR3 has 16 amino acids. The CDR3 reads CASSDVRDRGSYEQYF. The CDR3 nucleotides read TGTGCCAGCAGTGACGTCCGGGACAGGGGCTCCTACGAGCAGTACTTC.

This rearrangement joins TRBV4-2 to TRBJ2-5, with D possibly TRBD2 on 6 matching bases. CDR3 size: 18 residues. The V and J ends lost 1 base and 4 bases respectively, with 22 bases between them. Germline V lookup: CDR1 LGHNA, CDR2 YNFKEQ. The CDR3 DNA is TGTGCCAGCAGCCAAGCTCCCCAAAGGGACTCACCGGGAGAGACCCAGTACTTC. Its translation: CASSQAPQRDSPGETQYF.

Concerning this clone: The sample has other DNA sequences that encode this CDR3 too. The chain uses TRBV2 and TRBJ1-2, with 7 bases fitting TRBD1. The CDR3 extends over 14 amino acids. J gave up 4 bases and V 0 bases, and 2 bases lay outside the gene matches. Per the germline V gene, CDR1 is SNHLY and CDR2 is FYNNEI. The CDR3: CASSEAGGRYGYTF. CDR3 DNA sequence: TGTGCCAGCAGTGAAGCAGGGGGCCGCTATGGCTACACCTTC.

This rearrangement joins TRBV27 to TRBJ2-7, with TRBD2 matching over 8 bases. Germline lookup yields CDR1 MNHEY and CDR2 SMNVEV (reference sequence). The CDR3 length is 15 residues. V lost 6 bases and J lost 3; bases outside the gene matches: 10. The CDR3 protein is CASSPGLGGVYEQYF. The CDR3 DNA reads as TGTGCCAGCAGCCCGGGACTAGGTGGGGTCTACGAGCAGTACTTC.

This chain joins TRBV5-4 and TRBJ1-2; 9 positions agree with TRBD1. The CDR3 covers 15 residues. The V and J ends lost 3 bases and 2 bases, in that order; junction bases with no gene match: 5. The germline V gene has CDR1 SGHNT and CDR2 YYREEE (reference sequence). The CDR3 sequence is CASSSTGTGNYGYTF. CDR3 nucleotides: TGTGCCAGCAGCTCGACCGGGACAGGGAACTATGGCTACACCTTC.

This chain connects TRBV19 to TRBJ2-2; 7 positions agree with TRBD2. The CDR3 loop spans 16 amino acids. From germline, CDR1 is LNHDA and CDR2 SQIVND (reference sequence). J lost 5 bases, V lost 4 bases, and 10 bases had no gene match. The CDR3 spells CASSTGGGVRTGELFF. The CDR3 nucleotides are TGTGCCAGTAGTACCGGGGGAGGGGTAAGGACCGGGGAGCTGTTTTTT.

The V call is TRBV18, the J call TRBJ1-1; D gene uncertain. The CDR3 runs 14 residues. Trimming stripped 6 bases from V and 1 base from J, with 12 bases between. CDR1 and CDR2 from the germline V gene are KGHSH and LQKENI. The CDR3 loop is CASSPDTKNTEAFF. The CDR3 DNA reads as TGTGCCAGCTCGCCCGACACGAAGAACACTGAAGCTTTCTTT.